This T cell receptor (beta chain) came from a study of blood T cell repertoires in COVID-19. As for the study in general: T cells, B-cell-depleted T cells, or PBMCs supplied cDNA or gDNA.

Study processing details: For nucleated cells, counts were estimated from reference gene primer amplification. Data came from immunoSEQ multiplex PCR; TCRdb stores just in-frame clones and leaves some out. D and trimming were read from the DNA, whereas the V and J calls and clone size are those reported in that table. The data show about 190,000 clones, under 90% seen once. This CDR3 comprises 16 residues. Germline CDR1 and CDR2: DFQATT and SNEGSKA (reference sequence). V lost 3 bases and J 1 base, leaving 17 bases between the germline ends. The chain links TRBV20-1 to TRBJ2-3; weak D call: TRBD2 (5 bases). The sequence derives from a woman at least 80 years old with active or convalescent COVID-19. The sequenced material came from peripheral blood. Here the CDR3 DNA reads TGCAGTGCTAGTCGGGGATCCCTGACCGGCACAGATACGCAGTATTTT. This gives the protein CSASRGSLTGTDTQYF.